This TCR beta chain was identified in a study of blood T cell repertoires in COVID-19. Study-wide background: Collection of acute and convalescent COVID-19 samples took place in the United States, Italy and Spain. T cells, B-cell-depleted T cells, or PBMCs provided the cDNA or gDNA that served as material.

There are 16 residues in the CDR3. Trimming pared 2 bases from V and 0 bases from J, leaving 10 bases between. Germline assignment: CDR1 SGHNT and CDR2 YENEEA. In the original workflow: The assay estimated nucleated cells by amplifying reference gene primers. The repertoire was sequenced with immunoSEQ multiplex PCR; TCRdb's copy has only in-frame clones and lacks some. For V, J and clone size, that table is used; D and trimming come from the DNA. This table holds roughly 350,000 clones, approximately 87% found once. Material for sequencing was peripheral blood. The rearrangement links TRBV11-3 to TRBJ2-2; TRBD1 might be the D (5 bases). This TCR derives from a woman aged 45-59 years with COVID-19, enrolled during active disease. CDR3 amino acids: CASSLQGISNTGELFF. The CDR3 DNA sequence: TGTGCCAGCAGCTTACAGGGTATATCGAACACCGGGGAGCTGTTTTTT.